The table lists the clone carrying this T cell receptor (beta chain) with many counts. The target antigen is unknown. The same CDR3 is also encoded by other DNA sequences in this sample. In germline, CDR1 is MNHEY, CDR2 SMNVEV (reference sequence). The CDR3 consists of 12 residues. Trimming cost V 5 bases and J 6 bases; bases outside gene matches: 3. The sample belongs to a study of cytomegalovirus exposure and HLA in healthy donors. Findings and limits, study-wide: Most TCR sequences showed up rarely, but some public TCRs showed up in many donors. A list of around 160 TCR beta chains associated with cytomegalovirus was given. In vitro testing confirmed a few CMV-associated chains as specific for CMV antigens.

The donors were members of the validation cohort, which comprised under 150 subjects and was separate from the first cohort of 666 subjects. Using immunoSEQ multiplex PCR, the repertoire was profiled, and TCRdb retains in-frame clones only, with some absent. Counted here are roughly 280,000 clones, about 86% occurring once; the ten biggest clones make up about 1%. What was sequenced was PBMCs. This clonotype was obtained from a woman aged 18-29 years in good health and CMV-seronegative. V is TRBV27 and J is TRBJ1-2, with 7 bases that match TRBD1. In DNA, the CDR3 is TGTGCCAGCAGTCTAACAGGGGATGGCTACACCTTC. Amino acid sequence: CASSLTGDGYTF.